A selection of T cell receptor beta chains follows, all from one sample in a study of PD-L1 blockade in urothelial cancer. Sequencing used immunoSEQ multiplex PCR; TCRdb keeps in-frame clones, though not all of them. The table includes some 50,000 clones, about 87% detected once. The source material was PBMCs, sampled around atezolizumab (anti-PD-L1) treatment. The receptors here all came from an elderly man with urothelial cancer. The CDR3 runs from the conserved cysteine through the conserved F or W. The D gene is left open where the match is weak. Only some rows state a clone size, as once, few, many or a class for expanded clones.

>.|.|TRBV7-2|TRBJ2-7
TGTGCCAGCAGCTTAGGAGGAGGGGTCATCTTC
CASSLGGGVIF
>.|.|TRBV9|TRBJ2-1
TGTGCCAGCAGCGTGGCCGTCTACAATGAGCAGTTCTTC
CASSVAVYNEQFF
>.|TRBD2|TRBV2|TRBJ2-1
TGTGCCAGCAGTGTCATCGCGGGAGCCTACAATGAGCAGTTCTTC
CASSVIAGAYNEQFF
>.|TRBD1|TRBV5-1|TRBJ2-1
TGCGCCAGCAGCGGGGGACAGGGGGCTCTCAATGAGCAGTTCTTC
CASSGGQGALNEQFF
>.|TRBD2|TRBV9|TRBJ2-2
TGTGCCAGCACCTTGACTAGCGGGAGAAGCACCGGGGAGCTGTTTTTT
CASTLTSGRSTGELFF
>.|TRBD1|TRBV30|TRBJ2-4
TGTGCCTGGAGTGTGGGGACAGGGGGTACCCACGGGGACATTCAGTACTTC
CAWSVGTGGTHGDIQYF
>few|.|TRBV6-1|TRBJ2-7
TGTGCCAGCAGTGAAGGGAGCTACGAGCAGTACTTC
CASSEGSYEQYF
>.|.|TRBV30|TRBJ2-7
TGTGCGGTGGCGGAATACTACGAGCAGTACTTC
CAVAEYYEQYF
>.|.|TRBV7-2|TRBJ2-2
TGTGCCAGCAGCTCGAGACTAGTGACGAACACCGGGGAGCTGTTTTTT
CASSSRLVTNTGELFF
>.|TRBD2|TRBV10-2|TRBJ2-3
TGCGCCAGCAGTGACATTATTACTAGCGGGAGGGCCACCTATACGCAGTATTTT
CASSDIITSGRATYTQYF
>few|.|TRBV30|TRBJ1-3
TGTGCCTGGAGTGTGGCCACAGGGTTTGGAAACACCATATATTTT
CAWSVATGFGNTIYF
>.|TRBD2|TRBV7-2|TRBJ2-5
TGTGCCAGCAGCTTAGTGGGGGGGACCTGGGAGACCCAGTACTTC
CASSLVGGTWETQYF
>.|TRBD2|TRBV7-2|TRBJ2-7
TGTGCCAGCAGCTTAGGACTAGCGGCTCTCTACGAGCAGTACTTC
CASSLGLAALYEQYF
>.|TRBD2|TRBV7-6|TRBJ2-1
TGTGCCAGCAGCTTGGGCCTTCATAGCGGGAGCGGCAATGAGCAGTTCTTC
CASSLGLHSGSGNEQFF
>.|.|TRBV11-2|TRBJ2-4
TGTGCCAGCAGCCCCCGGGTCTTCGGAGCCAAAAACATTCAGTACTTC
CASSPRVFGAKNIQYF
>.|.|TRBV6-5|TRBJ1-2
TGTGCCAGCAGTTACTCGAGTATCGGGGGGCTGGTCGGCTACACCTTC
CASSYSSIGGLVGYTF
>.|.|TRBV2|TRBJ1-1
TGTGCCAGTTCCCTACAGCACACTGAAGCTTTCTTT
CASSLQHTEAFF
>.|TRBD1|TRBV5-1|TRBJ2-1
TGCGCCAGCAGCTTGGGGACAGGGCGAACCAATGAGCAGTTCTTC
CASSLGTGRTNEQFF
>few|TRBD1|TRBV2|TRBJ1-5
TGTGCCAGCAGTCATGACAGGGGCAATCAGCCCCAGCATTTT
CASSHDRGNQPQHF
>.|TRBD1|TRBV6-1|TRBJ2-2
TGTGCCAGCACCCTAGGGGACAGGGAGTTCGGGGAGCTGTTTTTT
CASTLGDREFGELFF
>.|TRBD1|TRBV15|TRBJ1-5
TGTGCCACCAGCCTTCATACCGGGACAGTTATTTCCTACAATCAGCCCCAGCATTTT
CATSLHTGTVISYNQPQHF
>.|TRBD1|TRBV5-1|TRBJ2-2
TGCGCCAGCAGCTCCGAGGGGGCGGGGGAGCTGTTTTTT
CASSSEGAGELFF
>.|TRBD2|TRBV28|TRBJ2-1
TGTGCCAGCAAGGGGTCTAGCGGACAAGACAATGAGCAGTTCTTC
CASKGSSGQDNEQFF
>.|TRBD2|TRBV2|TRBJ2-1
TGTGCCAGCAGCCCCCAGGGACTAGGGGGTGAGCAGTTCTTC
CASSPQGLGGEQFF
>.|TRBD2|TRBV7-9|TRBJ2-7
TGTGCCAGCAGCTTAGTGGGACTAGCGGGTGGCGAGCAGTACTTC
CASSLVGLAGGEQYF
>.|.|TRBV6-5|TRBJ1-1
TGTGCCAGCAGTTCGCCACAGGGCGGCACTGAAGCTTTCTTT
CASSSPQGGTEAFF
>.|TRBD1|TRBV28|TRBJ1-4
TGTGCCAGCAGTTTTACAGGGGTAAATGAAAAACTGTTTTTT
CASSFTGVNEKLFF
>.|TRBD2|TRBV5-1|TRBJ2-7
TGCGCCAGCAGCCAGGGGACTAGCGGGATAAGGGAGCAGTACTTC
CASSQGTSGIREQYF
>.|TRBD2|TRBV9|TRBJ2-1
TGTGCCAGCAGCCCCCCAGACGCTAGCGGGGGCTACAATGAGCAGTTCTTC
CASSPPDASGGYNEQFF
>.|.|TRBV19|TRBJ1-4
TGTGCCAGTTCTCCAGTTGCAACTAATGAAAAACTGTTTTTT
CASSPVATNEKLFF
>.|TRBD2|TRBV4-1|TRBJ2-7
TGCGCCAGCAGCGTATACGGGACTAGCGGTCCCTCCTACGAGCAGTACTTC
CASSVYGTSGPSYEQYF
>.|.|TRBV5-1|TRBJ1-2
TGCGCCAGCAGCTTGGACGGGGACTATGGCTACACCTTC
CASSLDGDYGYTF
>.|TRBD2|TRBV4-1|TRBJ2-1
TGCGCCAGCAGCCAAGTAAGTGGGAGGGTGTGGAATGAGCAGTTCTTC
CASSQVSGRVWNEQFF
>.|TRBD1|TRBV7-2|TRBJ1-2
TGTGCCAGCAGTCGCCAGGGGGCCCTCATTAACTATGGCTACACCTTC
CASSRQGALINYGYTF
>once|TRBD1|TRBV10-3|TRBJ2-2
TGTGCCTCCAGGGGGTCGAGTGGAACCGGGGAGCTGTTTTTT
CASRGSSGTGELFF
>.|TRBD2|TRBV19|TRBJ2-1
TGTGCCAGTAAGGGGACTAGCGGGGGCCCTCGGAGGCCCTACAATGAGCAGTTCTTC
CASKGTSGGPRRPYNEQFF
>.|TRBD2|TRBV29-1|TRBJ2-5
TGCAGCGTGGTCCCTCTAGCGGGAGGAGTAGAGACCCAGTACTTC
CSVVPLAGGVETQYF
>.|TRBD2|TRBV7-2|TRBJ2-7
TGTGCCAGCAGCTTAGCGGCTTTTAGCGGGAGGGCCTTACCCGACGAGCAGTACTTC
CASSLAAFSGRALPDEQYF
>.|.|TRBV27|TRBJ1-6
TGTGCCAGCAGTTCGGTCTCAAATTCACCCCTCCACTTT
CASSSVSNSPLHF
>once|.|TRBV21-1|TRBJ2-6
TGTGCCAGCAGCAAAGACCGGGACAGGGAGAGTGCAAGCTCTGGGGCCAACGTCCTGACTTTC
CASSKDRDRESASSGANVLTF
>.|.|TRBV18|TRBJ2-5
TGTGCCAGCTCACCACCGTTGGGGGGCCAAGAGACCCAGTACTTC
CASSPPLGGQETQYF
>.|.|TRBV2|TRBJ1-4
TGTGCCAGCAGTGAGAAGGCGGGGTTAAGGGAAAAACTGTTTTTT
CASSEKAGLREKLFF
>.|.|TRBV7-9|TRBJ2-2
TGTGCCAGCAGCCCAATCCCGGCAGGGGCGGATACCGGGGAGCTGTTTTTT
CASSPIPAGADTGELFF
>.|TRBD2|TRBV6-6|TRBJ2-1
TGTGCCAGCAGTCGGACTAGCGGCCTCTACAATGAGCAGTTCTTC
CASSRTSGLYNEQFF
>.|TRBD1|TRBV19|TRBJ1-3
TGTGCCAGTAATATTGGGACAGACGGAAACACCATATATTTT
CASNIGTDGNTIYF
>.|.|TRBV11-3|TRBJ1-1
TGTGCCAGCGGGCTCAAGAACACTGAAGCTTTCTTT
CASGLKNTEAFF
>.|.|TRBV5-4|TRBJ2-7
TGTGCCAGCACCCTGGCAGGTGGTCCCTACGAGCAGTACTTC
CASTLAGGPYEQYF
>.|.|TRBV28|TRBJ2-3
TGTGCCAGCACCCTAGGAGGAACAGATACGCAGTATTTT
CASTLGGTDTQYF
>.|TRBD2|TRBV7-9|TRBJ2-3
TGTGCCAGCAGCTTAGTGTTAGCGGGAGCGACAGATACGCAGTATTTT
CASSLVLAGATDTQYF
>few|.|TRBV30|TRBJ2-7
TGTGCCTGGAGGAGCAGGAAGAACGAGCAGTACTTC
CAWRSRKNEQYF
>.|.|TRBV11-2|TRBJ2-2
TGTGCCAGCAGCCTAAGGGGGGACTACGCGAACACCGGGGAGCTGTTTTTT
CASSLRGDYANTGELFF
>.|TRBD2|TRBV7-2|TRBJ2-7
TGTGCCAGCAGCTTAGCCACCACTAGCGGGAGTGTTGCGCAGTACTTC
CASSLATTSGSVAQYF
>.|.|TRBV5-1|TRBJ2-4
TGCGCCAGCAGCCCTACGTGGTTAGCCAAAAACATTCAGTACTTC
CASSPTWLAKNIQYF
>.|TRBD2|TRBV4-1|TRBJ2-1
TGCGCCAGCAGCCAGCCTGGGACTAGCAGAAAATTTCAGTTCTTC
CASSQPGTSRKFQFF
>.|TRBD1|TRBV5-6|TRBJ1-2
TGTGCCAGCAGCTTGGTAGGGGGCACTGATTATGGCTACACCTTC
CASSLVGGTDYGYTF